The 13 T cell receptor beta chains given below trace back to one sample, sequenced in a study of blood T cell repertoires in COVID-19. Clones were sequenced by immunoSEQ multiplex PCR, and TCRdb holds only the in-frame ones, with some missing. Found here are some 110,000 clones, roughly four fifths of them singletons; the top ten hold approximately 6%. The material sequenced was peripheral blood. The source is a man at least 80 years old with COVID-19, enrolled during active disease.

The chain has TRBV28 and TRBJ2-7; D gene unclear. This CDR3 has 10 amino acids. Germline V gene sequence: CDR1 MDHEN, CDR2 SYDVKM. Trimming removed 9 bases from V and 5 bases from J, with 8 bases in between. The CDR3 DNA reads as TGTGCCAGTAAATCTGACGAGCAGTACTTC. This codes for CASKSDEQYF.

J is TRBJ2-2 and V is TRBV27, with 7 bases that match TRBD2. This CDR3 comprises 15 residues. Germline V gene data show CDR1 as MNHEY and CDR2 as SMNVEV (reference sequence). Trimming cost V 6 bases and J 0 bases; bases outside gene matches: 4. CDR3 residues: CASRPGTTNTGELFF. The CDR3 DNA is TGTGCCAGCAGGCCCGGGACTACGAACACCGGGGAGCTGTTTTTT.

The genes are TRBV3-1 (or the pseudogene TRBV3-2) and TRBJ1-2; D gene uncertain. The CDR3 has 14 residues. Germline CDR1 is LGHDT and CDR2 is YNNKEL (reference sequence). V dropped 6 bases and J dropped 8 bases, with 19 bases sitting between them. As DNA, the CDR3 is TGTGCCAGCAGTGGAGGTCGGTCAGGAGAGGGCTACACCTTC. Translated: CASSGGRSGEGYTF.

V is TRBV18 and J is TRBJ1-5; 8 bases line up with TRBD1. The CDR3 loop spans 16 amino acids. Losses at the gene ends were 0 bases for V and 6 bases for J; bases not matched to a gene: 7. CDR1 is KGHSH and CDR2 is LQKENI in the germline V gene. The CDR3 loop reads CASSPPGRGQGQPQHF. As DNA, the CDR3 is TGTGCCAGCTCACCACCGGGCAGGGGGCAGGGTCAGCCCCAGCATTTT.

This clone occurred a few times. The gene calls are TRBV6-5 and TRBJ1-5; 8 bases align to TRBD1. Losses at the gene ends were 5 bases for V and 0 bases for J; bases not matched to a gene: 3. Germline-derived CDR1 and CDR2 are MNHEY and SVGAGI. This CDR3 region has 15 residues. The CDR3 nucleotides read TGTGCCAGCAGTCCGACAGGGGCTAGCAATCAGCCCCAGCATTTT. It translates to CASSPTGASNQPQHF.

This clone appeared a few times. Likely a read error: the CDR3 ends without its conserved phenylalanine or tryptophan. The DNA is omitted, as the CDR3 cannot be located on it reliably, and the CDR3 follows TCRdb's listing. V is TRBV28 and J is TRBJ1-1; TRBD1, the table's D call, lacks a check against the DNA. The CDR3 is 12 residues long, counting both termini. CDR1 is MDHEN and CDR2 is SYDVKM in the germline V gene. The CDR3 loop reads CASSAPGSWAHL.

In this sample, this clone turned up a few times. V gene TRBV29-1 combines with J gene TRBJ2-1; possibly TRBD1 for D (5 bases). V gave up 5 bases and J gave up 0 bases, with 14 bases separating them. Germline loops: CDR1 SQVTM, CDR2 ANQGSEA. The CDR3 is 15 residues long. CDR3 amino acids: CSVPDQGDSYNEQFF. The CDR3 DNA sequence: TGCAGCGTTCCAGACCAGGGTGACTCCTACAATGAGCAGTTCTTC.

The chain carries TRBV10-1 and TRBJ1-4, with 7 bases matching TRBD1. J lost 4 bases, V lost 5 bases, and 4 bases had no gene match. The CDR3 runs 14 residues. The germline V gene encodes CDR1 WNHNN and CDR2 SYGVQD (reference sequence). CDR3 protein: CASSPGTDNEKLFF. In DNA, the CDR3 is TGCGCCAGCAGTCCCGGGACAGATAATGAAAAACTGTTTTTT.

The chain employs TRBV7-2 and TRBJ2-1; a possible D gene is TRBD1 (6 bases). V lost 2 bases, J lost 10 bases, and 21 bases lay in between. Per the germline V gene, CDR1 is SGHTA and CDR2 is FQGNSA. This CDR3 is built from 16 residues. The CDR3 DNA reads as TGTGCCAGCAGCTTAATGGCAGCGAGGGGGTCCAGGGAGCAGTTCTTC. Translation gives CASSLMAARGSREQFF.

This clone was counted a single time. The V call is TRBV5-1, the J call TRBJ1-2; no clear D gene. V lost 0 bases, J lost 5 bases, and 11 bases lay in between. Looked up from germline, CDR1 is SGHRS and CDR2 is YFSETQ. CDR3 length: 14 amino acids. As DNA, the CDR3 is TGCGCCAGCAGCTTGGGGGCAGATTCTTATGGCTACACCTTC. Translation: CASSLGADSYGYTF.

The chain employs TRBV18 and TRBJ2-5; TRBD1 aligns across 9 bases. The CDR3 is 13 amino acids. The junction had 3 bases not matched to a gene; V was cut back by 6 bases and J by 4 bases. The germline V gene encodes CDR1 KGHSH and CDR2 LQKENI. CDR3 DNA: TGTGCCAGCTCCCGGGACAGGGCAGAGACCCAGTACTTC. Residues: CASSRDRAETQYF.

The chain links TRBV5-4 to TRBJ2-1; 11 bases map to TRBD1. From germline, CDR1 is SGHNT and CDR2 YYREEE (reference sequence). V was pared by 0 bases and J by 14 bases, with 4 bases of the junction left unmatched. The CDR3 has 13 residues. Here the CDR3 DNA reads TGTGCCAGCAGCTTGGGGGACAGGGGGTCGAAGTTCTTC. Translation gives CASSLGDRGSKFF.

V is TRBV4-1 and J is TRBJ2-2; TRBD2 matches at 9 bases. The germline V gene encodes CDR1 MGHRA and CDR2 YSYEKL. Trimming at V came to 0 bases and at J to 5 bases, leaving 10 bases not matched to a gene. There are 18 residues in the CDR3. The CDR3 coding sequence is TGCGCCAGCAGCCAAGATAGGATAGCGGGAGTAGGAACCGGGGAGCTGTTTTTT. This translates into CASSQDRIAGVGTGELFF.